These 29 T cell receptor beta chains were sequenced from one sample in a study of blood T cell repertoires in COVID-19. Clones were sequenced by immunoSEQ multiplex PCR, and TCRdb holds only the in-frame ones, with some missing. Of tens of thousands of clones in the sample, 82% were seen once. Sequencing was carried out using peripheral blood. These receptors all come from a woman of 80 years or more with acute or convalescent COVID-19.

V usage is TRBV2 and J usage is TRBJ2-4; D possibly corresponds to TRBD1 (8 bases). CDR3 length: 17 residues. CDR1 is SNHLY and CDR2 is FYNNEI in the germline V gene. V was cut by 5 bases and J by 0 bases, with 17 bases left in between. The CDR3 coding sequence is TGTGCCAGCAGTTCGACCACAGGGGGGGAAGCCAAAAACATTCAGTACTTC. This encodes CASSSTTGGEAKNIQYF.

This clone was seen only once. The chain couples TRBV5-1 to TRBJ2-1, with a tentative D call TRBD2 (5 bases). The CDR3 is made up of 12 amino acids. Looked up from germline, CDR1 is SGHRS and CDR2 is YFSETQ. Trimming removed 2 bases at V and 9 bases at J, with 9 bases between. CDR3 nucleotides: TGCGCCAGCAGCTTAGGACTTGTTGAGCAGTTCTTC. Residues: CASSLGLVEQFF.

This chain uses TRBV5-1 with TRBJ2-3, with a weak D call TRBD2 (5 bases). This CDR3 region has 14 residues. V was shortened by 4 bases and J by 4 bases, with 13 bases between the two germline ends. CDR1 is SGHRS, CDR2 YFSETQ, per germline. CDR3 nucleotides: TGCGCCAGCAGCCCCGGGAAGAGTGCAGATACGCAGTATTTT. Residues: CASSPGKSADTQYF.

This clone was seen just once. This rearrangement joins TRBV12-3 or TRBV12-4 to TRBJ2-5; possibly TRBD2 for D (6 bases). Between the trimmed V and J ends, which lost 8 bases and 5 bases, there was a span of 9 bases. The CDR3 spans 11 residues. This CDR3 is CASQLAETQYF. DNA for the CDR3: TGTGCCAGCCAGCTAGCGGAGACCCAGTACTTC.

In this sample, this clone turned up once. CDR3 residues: CASSSAGGGNEQFF. The DNA of the CDR3 is TGTGCCAGCAGTTCAGCGGGGGGGGGCAATGAGCAGTTCTTC. V and J are TRBV2 and TRBJ2-1; TRBD2 matches 10 bases. The V segment lost 5 bases and the J segment 6 bases; nucleotides outside the gene matches: 4. From germline, CDR1 is SNHLY and CDR2 FYNNEI. The CDR3 is 14 residues long.

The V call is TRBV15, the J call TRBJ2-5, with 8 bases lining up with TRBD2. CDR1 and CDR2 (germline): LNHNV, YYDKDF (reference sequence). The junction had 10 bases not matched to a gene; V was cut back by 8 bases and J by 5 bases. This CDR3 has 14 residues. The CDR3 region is CATGSGGVRETQYF. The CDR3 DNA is TGTGCCACCGGGAGCGGGGGAGTAAGGGAGACCCAGTACTTC.

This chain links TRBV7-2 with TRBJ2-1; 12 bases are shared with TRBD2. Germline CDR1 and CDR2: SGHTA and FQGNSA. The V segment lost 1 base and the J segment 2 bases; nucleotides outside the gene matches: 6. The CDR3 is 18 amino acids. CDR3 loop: CASSLEGRLAGAYNEQFF. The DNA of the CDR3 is TGTGCCAGCAGCTTAGAGGGTAGACTAGCGGGAGCCTACAATGAGCAGTTCTTC.

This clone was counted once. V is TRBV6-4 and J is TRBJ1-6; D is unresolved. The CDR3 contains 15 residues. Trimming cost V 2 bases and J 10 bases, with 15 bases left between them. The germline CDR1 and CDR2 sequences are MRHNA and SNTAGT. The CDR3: CASSDTDGSGSPLHF. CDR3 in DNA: TGTGCCAGCAGTGACACGGACGGCTCGGGGTCACCCCTCCACTTT.

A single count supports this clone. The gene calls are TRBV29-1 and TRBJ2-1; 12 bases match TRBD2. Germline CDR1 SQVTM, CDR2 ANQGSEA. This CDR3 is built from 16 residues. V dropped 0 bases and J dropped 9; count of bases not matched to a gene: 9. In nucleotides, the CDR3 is TGCAGCGTTGAAGAAAACCTAGCGGGAGGGAGTGGTGAGCAGTTCTTC. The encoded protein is CSVEENLAGGSGEQFF.

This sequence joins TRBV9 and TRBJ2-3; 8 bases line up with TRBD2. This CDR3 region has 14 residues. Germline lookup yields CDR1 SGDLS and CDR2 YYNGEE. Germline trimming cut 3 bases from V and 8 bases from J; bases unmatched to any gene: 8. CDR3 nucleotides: TGTGCCAGCAGCGCGGGACTAGGCCCTGGTACGCAGTATTTT. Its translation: CASSAGLGPGTQYF.

This CDR3 is CASSPLTEAFF. CDR3 coding DNA: TGTGCCAGCAGCCCCCTGACTGAAGCTTTCTTT. This chain joins TRBV7-9 and TRBJ1-1; D gene uncertain. Germline V gene lookup returns CDR1 SEHNR and CDR2 FQNEAQ (reference sequence). Trimming pared 5 bases from V and 5 bases from J, leaving 6 bases between. The CDR3 extends over 11 amino acids.

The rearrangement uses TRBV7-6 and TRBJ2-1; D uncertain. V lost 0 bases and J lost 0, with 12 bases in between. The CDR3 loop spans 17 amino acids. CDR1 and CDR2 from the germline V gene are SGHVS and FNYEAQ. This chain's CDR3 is CASSLAPGTTSYNEQFF. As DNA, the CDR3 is TGTGCCAGCAGCTTAGCGCCCGGCACTACCTCCTACAATGAGCAGTTCTTC.

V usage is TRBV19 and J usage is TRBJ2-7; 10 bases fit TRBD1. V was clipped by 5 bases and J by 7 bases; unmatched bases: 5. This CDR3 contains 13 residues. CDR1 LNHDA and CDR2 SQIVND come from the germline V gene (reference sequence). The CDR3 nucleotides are TGTGCCAGTAGTGGGGACAGGGGAGGTGAGCAGTACTTC. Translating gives CASSGDRGGEQYF. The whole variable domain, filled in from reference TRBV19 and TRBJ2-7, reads DGGITQSPKYLFRKEGQNVTLSCEQNLNHDAMYWYRQDPGQGLRLIYYSQIVNDFQKGDIAEGYSVSREKKESFPLTVTSAQKNPTAFYLCASSGDRGGEQYFGPGTRLTVT.

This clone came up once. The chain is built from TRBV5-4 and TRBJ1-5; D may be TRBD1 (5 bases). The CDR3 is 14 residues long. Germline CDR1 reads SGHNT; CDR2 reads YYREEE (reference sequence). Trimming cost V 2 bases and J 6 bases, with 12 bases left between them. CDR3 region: CASSFGGVGQPQHF. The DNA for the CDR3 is TGTGCCAGCAGCTTCGGAGGGGTGGGTCAGCCCCAGCATTTT.

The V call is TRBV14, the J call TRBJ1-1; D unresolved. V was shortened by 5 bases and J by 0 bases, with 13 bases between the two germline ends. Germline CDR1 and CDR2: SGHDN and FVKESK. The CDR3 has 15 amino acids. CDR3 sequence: CASSFTQNMNTEAFF. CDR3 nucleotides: TGTGCCAGCAGCTTTACGCAAAACATGAACACTGAAGCTTTCTTT.

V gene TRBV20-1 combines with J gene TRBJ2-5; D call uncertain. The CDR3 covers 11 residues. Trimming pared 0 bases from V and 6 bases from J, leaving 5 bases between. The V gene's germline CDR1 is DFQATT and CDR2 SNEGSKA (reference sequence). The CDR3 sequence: CSARDTQTQYF. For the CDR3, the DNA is TGCAGTGCTAGAGATACTCAGACCCAGTACTTC.

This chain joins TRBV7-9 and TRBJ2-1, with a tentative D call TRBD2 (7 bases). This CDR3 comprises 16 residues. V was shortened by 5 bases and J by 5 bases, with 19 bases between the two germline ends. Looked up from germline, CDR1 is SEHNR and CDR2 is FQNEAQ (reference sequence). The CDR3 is CASSPAWGGPNNEQFF. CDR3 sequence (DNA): TGTGCCAGCAGCCCCGCATGGGGGGGGCCCAACAATGAGCAGTTCTTC. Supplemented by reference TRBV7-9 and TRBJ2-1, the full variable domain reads DTGVSQNPRHKITKRGQNVTFRCDPISEHNRLYWYRQTLGQGPEFLTYFQNEAQLEKSRLLSDRFSAERPKGSFSTLEIQRTEQGDSAMYLCASSPAWGGPNNEQFFGPGTRLTVL.

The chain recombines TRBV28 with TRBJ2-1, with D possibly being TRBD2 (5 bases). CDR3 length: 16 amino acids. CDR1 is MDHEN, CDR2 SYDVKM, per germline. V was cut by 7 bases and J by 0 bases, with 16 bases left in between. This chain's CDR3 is CASTPAAVSSYNEQFF. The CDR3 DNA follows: TGTGCCAGCACCCCGGCAGCGGTCTCCTCCTACAATGAGCAGTTCTTC.

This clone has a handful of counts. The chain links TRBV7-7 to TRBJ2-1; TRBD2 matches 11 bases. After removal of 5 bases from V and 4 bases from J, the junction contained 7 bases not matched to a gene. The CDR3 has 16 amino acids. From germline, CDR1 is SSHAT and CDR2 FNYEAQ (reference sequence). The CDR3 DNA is TGTGCCAGCAGCCAACTAGCGGGAGTGGGGTACAATGAGCAGTTCTTC. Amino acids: CASSQLAGVGYNEQFF.

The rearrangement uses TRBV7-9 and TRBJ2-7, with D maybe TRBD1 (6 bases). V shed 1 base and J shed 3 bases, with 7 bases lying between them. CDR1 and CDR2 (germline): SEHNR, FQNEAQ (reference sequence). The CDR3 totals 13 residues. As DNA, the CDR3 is TGTGCCAGCAGCTTAGGACAGGTCTACGAGCAGTACTTC. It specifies CASSLGQVYEQYF.

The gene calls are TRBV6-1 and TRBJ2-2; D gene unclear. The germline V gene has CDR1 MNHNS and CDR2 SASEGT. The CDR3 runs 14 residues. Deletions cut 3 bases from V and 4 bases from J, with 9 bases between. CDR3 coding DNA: TGTGCCAGCAGTGAGCTTCAGGCCACCGGGGAGCTGTTTTTT. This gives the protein CASSELQATGELFF.

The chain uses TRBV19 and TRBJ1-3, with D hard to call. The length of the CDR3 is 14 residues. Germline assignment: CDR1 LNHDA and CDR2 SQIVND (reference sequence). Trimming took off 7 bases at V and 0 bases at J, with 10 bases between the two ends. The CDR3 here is CASKNSISGNTIYF. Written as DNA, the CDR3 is TGTGCCAGTAAAAACAGCATCTCTGGAAACACCATATATTTT.

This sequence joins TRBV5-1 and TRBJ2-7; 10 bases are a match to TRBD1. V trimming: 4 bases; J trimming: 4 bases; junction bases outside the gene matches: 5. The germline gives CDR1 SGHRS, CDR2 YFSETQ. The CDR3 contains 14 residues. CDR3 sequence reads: CASSAGQGGYEQYF. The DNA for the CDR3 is TGCGCCAGCAGCGCCGGACAGGGGGGTTACGAGCAGTACTTC. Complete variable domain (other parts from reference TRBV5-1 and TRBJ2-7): KAGVTQTPRYLIKTRGQQVTLSCSPISGHRSVSWYQQTPGQGLQFLFEYFSETQRNKGNFPGRFSGRQFSNSRSEMNVSTLELGDSALYLCASSAGQGGYEQYFGPGTRLTVT.

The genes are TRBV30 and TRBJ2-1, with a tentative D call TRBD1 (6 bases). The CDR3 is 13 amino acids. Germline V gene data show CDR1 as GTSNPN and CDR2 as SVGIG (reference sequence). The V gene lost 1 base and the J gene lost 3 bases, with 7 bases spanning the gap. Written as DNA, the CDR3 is TGTGCCTGGAGTGAACAGGGCTACAATGAGCAGTTCTTC. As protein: CAWSEQGYNEQFF.

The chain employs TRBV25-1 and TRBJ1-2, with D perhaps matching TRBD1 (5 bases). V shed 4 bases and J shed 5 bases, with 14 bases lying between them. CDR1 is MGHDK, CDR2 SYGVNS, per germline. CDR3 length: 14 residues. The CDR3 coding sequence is TGTGCCAGCAGTGGGCCCGGCGGGGGATATGGCTACACCTTC. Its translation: CASSGPGGGYGYTF.

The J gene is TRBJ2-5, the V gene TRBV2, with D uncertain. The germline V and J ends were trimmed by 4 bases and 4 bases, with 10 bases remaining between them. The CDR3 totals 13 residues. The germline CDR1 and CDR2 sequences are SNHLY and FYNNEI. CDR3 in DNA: TGTGCCAGCAGTGCGGTCCCACGAGAGACCCAGTACTTC. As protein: CASSAVPRETQYF.

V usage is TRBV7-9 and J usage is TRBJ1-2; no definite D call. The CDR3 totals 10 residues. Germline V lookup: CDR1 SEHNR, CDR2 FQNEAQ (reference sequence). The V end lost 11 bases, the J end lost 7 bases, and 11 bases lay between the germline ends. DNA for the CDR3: TGTGCCCTGCGGCAAGCTGGCTACACCTTC. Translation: CALRQAGYTF.

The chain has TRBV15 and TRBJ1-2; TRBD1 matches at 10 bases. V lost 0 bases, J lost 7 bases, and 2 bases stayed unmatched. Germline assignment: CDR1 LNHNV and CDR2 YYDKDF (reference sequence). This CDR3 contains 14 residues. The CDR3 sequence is CATSREGTGAGYTF. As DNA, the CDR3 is TGTGCCACCAGCAGAGAAGGGACAGGGGCTGGCTACACCTTC.

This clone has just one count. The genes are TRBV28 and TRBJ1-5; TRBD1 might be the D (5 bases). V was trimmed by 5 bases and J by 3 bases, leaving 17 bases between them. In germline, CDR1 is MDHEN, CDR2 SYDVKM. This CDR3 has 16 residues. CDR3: CASSPQGGRNNQPQHF. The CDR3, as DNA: TGTGCCAGCAGTCCTCAGGGTGGGAGGAACAATCAGCCCCAGCATTTT.